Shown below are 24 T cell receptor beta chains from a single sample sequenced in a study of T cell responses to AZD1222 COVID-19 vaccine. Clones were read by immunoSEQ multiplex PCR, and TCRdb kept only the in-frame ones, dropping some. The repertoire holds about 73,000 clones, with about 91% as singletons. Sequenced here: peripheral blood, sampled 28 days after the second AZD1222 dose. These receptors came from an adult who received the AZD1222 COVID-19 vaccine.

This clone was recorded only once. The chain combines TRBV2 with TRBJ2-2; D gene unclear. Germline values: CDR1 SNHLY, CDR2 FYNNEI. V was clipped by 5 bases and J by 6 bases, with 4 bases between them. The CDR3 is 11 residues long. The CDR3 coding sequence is TGTGCCAGCAGTAGACCCGGGGAGCTGTTTTTT. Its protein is CASSRPGELFF.

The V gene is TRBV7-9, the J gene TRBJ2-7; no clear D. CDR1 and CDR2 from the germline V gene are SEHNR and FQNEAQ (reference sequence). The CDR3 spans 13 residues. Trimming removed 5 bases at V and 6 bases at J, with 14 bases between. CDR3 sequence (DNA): TGTGCCAGCAGCCACAAGGCCGAGTCCGAGCAGTACTTC. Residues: CASSHKAESEQYF.

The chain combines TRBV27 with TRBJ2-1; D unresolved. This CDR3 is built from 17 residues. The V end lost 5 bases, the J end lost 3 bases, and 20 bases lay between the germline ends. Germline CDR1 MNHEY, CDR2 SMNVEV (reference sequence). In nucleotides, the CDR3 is TGTGCCAGCAGTGTCCACGTGGTGGCGCGTCGCTACAATGAGCAGTTCTTC. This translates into CASSVHVVARRYNEQFF.

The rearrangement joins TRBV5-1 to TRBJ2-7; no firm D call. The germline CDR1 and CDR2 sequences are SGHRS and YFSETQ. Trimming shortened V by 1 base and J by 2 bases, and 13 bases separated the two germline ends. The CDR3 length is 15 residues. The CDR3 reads CASSLWLGKAYEQYF. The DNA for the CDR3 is TGCGCCAGCAGCTTGTGGCTAGGTAAAGCCTACGAGCAGTACTTC.

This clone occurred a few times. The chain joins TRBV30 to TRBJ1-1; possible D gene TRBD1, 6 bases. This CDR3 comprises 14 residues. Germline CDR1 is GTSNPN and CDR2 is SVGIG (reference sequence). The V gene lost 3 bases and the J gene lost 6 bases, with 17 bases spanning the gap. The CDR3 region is CAWSLTGYGAEAFF. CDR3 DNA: TGTGCCTGGAGCTTAACAGGGTATGGGGCTGAAGCTTTCTTT.

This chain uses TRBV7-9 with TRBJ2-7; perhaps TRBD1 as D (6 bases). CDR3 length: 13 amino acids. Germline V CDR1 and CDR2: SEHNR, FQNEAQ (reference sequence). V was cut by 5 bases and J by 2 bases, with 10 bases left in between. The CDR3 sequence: CASSRQVPYEQYF. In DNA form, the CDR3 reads TGTGCCAGCAGCAGACAGGTTCCCTACGAGCAGTACTTC.

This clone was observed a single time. The CDR3 protein is CASSQGTGGEKLFF. The CDR3 DNA reads as TGTGCCAGCAGCCAAGGGACAGGGGGTGAAAAACTGTTTTTT. The rearrangement joins TRBV3-1 (or the pseudogene TRBV3-2) to TRBJ1-4; 10 bases line up with TRBD1. The V and J ends lost 1 base and 7 bases, in that order; junction bases with no gene match: 0. The CDR3 runs 14 residues. The germline V gene encodes CDR1 LGHDT and CDR2 YNNKEL (reference sequence).

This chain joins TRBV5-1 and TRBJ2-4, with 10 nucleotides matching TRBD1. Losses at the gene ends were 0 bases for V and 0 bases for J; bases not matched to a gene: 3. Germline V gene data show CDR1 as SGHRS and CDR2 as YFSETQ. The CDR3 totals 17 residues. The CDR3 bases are TGCGCCAGCAGCTTGGGGACAGGGGGTCTAGCCAAAAACATTCAGTACTTC. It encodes CASSLGTGGLAKNIQYF.

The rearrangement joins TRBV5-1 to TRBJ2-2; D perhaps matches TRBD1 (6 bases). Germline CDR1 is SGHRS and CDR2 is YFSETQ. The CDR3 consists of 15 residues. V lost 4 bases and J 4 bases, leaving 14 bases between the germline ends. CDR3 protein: CASSPVWGRTGELFF. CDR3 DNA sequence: TGCGCCAGCAGCCCCGTCTGGGGGCGCACCGGGGAGCTGTTTTTT.

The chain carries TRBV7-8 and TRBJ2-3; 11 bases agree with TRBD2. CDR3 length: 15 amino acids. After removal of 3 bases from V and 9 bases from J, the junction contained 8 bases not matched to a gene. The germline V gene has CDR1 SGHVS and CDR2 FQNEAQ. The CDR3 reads CASSLTSGVIGTQYF. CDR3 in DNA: TGTGCCAGCAGCTTGACTAGCGGGGTGATTGGGACGCAGTATTTT.

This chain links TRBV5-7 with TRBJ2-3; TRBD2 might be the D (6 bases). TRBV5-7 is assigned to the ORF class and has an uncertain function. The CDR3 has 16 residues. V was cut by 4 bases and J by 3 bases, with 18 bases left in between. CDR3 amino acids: CASSPPGGQKTDTQYF. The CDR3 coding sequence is TGTGCCAGCAGCCCCCCCGGGGGTCAGAAGACAGATACGCAGTATTTT.

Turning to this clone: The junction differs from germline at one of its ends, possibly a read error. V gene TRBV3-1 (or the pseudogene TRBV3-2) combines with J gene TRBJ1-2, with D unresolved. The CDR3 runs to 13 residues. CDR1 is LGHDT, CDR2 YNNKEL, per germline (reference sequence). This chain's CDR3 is CASRQGGGRGYTF. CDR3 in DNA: TGTGCCAGCAGACAAGGTGGAGGACGAGGCTACACCTTC.

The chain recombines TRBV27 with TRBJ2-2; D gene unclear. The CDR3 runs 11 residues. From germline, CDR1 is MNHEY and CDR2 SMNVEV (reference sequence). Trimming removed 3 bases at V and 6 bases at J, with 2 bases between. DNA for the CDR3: TGTGCCAGCAGTTTGGCCGGGGAGCTGTTTTTT. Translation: CASSLAGELFF.

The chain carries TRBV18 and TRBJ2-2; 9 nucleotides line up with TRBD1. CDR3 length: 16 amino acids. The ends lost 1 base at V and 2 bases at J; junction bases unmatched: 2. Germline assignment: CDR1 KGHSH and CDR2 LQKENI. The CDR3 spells CASSPLTGGNTGELFF. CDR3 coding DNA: TGTGCCAGCTCACCACTGACAGGGGGTAACACCGGGGAGCTGTTTTTT.

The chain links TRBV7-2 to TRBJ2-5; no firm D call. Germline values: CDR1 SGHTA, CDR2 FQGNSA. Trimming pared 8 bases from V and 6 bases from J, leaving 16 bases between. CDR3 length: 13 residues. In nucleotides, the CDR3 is TGTGCCAGCGGAAGACTCCAAGCCAAGACCCAGTACTTC. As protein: CASGRLQAKTQYF.

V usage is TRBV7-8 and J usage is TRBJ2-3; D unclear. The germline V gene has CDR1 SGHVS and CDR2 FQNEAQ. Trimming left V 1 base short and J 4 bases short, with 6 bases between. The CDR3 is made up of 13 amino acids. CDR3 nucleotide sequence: TGTGCCAGCAGCTTAGGAGTTCCAGATACGCAGTATTTT. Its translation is CASSLGVPDTQYF. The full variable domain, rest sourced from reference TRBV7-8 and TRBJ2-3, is GAGVSQSPRYKVAKRGQDVALRCDPISGHVSLFWYQQALGQGPEFLTYFQNEAQLDKSGLPSDRFFAERPEGSVSTLKIQRTQQEDSAVYLCASSLGVPDTQYFGPGTRLTVL.

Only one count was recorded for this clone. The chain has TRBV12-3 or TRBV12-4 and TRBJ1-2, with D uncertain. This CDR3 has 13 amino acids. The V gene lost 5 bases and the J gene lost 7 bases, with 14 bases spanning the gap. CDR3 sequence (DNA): TGTGCCAGCAGTGCTGACGGGCTTATTGGCTACACCTTC. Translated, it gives CASSADGLIGYTF.

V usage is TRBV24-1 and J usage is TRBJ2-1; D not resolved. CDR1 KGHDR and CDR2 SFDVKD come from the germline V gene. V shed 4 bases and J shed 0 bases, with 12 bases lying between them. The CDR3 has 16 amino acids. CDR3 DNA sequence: TGTGCCACCAGTGACGGACGGCCGAGCTCCTACAATGAGCAGTTCTTC. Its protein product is CATSDGRPSSYNEQFF.

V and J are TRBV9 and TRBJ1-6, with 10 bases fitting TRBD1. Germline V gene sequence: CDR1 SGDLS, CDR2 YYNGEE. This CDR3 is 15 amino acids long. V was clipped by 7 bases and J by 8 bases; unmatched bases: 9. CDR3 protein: CASSGLDRGDSPLHF. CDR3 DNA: TGTGCCAGCTCTGGCCTGGACAGGGGGGATTCACCCCTCCACTTT.

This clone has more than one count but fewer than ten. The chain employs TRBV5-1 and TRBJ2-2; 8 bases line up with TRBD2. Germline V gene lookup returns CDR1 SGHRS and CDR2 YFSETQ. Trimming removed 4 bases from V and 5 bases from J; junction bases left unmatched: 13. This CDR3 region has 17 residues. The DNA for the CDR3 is TGCGCCAGCAGCGTCGACAGCGGGGGCCCGATTACCGGGGAGCTGTTTTTT. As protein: CASSVDSGGPITGELFF.

The CDR3 region has the DNA TGTGCCAGCAGCCAGGGTTCACCCCTCCACTTT. Translated: CASSQGSPLHF. V is TRBV14 and J is TRBJ1-6; D gene unclear. CDR1 and CDR2 from the germline V gene are SGHDN and FVKESK. The CDR3 is made up of 11 amino acids. V gave up 3 bases and J gave up 9 bases, with 3 bases separating them.

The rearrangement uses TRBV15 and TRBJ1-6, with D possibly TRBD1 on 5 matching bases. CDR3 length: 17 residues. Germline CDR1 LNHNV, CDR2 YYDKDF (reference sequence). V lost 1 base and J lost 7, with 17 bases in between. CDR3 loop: CATSRVNGAPPNSPLHF. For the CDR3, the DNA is TGTGCCACCAGCAGAGTGAATGGGGCGCCCCCAAATTCACCCCTCCACTTT. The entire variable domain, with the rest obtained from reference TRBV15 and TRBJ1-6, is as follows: DAMVIQNPRYQVTQFGKPVTLSCSQTLNHNVMYWYQQKSSQAPKLLFHYYDKDFNNEADTPDNFQSRRPNTSFCFLDIRSPGLGDTAMYLCATSRVNGAPPNSPLHFGNGTRLTVT.

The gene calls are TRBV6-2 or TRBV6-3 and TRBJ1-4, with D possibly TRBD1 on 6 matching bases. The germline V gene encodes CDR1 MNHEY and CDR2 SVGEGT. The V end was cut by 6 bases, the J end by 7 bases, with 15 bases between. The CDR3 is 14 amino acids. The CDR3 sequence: CASSLRGGVEKLFF. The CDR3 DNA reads TGTGCCAGCAGCCTACGCGGGGGCGTTGAAAAACTGTTTTTT.

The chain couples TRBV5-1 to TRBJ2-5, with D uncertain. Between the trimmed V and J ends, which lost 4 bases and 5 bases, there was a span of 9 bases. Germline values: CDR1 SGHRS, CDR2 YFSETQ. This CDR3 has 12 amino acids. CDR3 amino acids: CASSRPWETQYF. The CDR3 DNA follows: TGCGCCAGCAGCCGCCCCTGGGAGACCCAGTACTTC.